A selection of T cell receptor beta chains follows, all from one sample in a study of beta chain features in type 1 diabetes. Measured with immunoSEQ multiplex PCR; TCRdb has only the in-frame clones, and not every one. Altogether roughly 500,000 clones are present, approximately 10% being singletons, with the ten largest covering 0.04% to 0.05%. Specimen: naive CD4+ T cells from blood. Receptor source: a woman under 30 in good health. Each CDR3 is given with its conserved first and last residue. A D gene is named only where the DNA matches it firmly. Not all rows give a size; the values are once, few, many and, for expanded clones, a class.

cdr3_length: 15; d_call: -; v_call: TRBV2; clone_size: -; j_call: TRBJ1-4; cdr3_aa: CASSPDPPRNEKLFF; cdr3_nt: TGTGCCAGCAGCCCCGATCCCCCGAGGAATGAAAAACTGTTTTTT
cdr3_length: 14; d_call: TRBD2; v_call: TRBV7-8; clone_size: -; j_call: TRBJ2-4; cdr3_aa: CASSLARTSDIQYF; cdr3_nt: TGTGCCAGCAGCTTAGCCCGGACTAGTGACATTCAGTACTTC
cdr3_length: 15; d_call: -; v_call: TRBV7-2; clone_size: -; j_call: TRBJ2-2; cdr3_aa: CASSRQQAATGELFF; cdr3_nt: TGTGCCAGCAGCCGTCAACAGGCCGCCACCGGGGAGCTGTTTTTT
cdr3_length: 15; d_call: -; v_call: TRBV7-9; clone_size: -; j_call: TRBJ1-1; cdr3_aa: CASSLVPSLNTEAFF; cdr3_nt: TGTGCCAGCAGCTTAGTTCCCAGCCTGAACACTGAAGCTTTCTTT
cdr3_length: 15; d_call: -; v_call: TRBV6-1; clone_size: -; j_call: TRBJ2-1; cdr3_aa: CASSEHRLRSLEQFF; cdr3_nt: TGTGCCAGCAGTGAACACAGGTTACGTTCGCTCGAGCAGTTCTTC
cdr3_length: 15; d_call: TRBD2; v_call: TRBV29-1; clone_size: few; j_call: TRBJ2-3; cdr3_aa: CSVEGTSGRADTQYF; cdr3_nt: TGCAGCGTTGAAGGGACTAGCGGGAGGGCAGATACGCAGTATTTT
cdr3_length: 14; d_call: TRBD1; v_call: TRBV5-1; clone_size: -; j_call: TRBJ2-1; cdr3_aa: CASSRDREYDEQFF; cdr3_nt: TGCGCCAGCAGCCGGGACAGGGAGTACGATGAGCAGTTCTTC
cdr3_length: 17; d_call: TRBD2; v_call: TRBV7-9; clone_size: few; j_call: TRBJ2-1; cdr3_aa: CASSLEGTSGINNEQFF; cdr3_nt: TGTGCCAGCAGCTTAGAGGGGACTAGCGGGATAAACAATGAGCAGTTCTTC
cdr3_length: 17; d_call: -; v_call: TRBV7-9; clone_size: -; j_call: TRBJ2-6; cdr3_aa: CASSRQLANSGANVLTF; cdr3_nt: TGTGCCAGCAGTCGTCAGCTAGCGAACTCTGGGGCCAACGTCCTGACTTTC
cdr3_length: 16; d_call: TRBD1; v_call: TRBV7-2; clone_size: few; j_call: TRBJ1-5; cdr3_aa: CASSSDRVLSNQPQHF; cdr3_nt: TGTGCCAGCAGCTCCGACAGGGTGTTAAGCAATCAGCCCCAGCATTTT
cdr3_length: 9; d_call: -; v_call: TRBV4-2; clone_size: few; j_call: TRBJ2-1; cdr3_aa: CASSQVRFF; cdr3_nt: TGTGCCAGCAGCCAAGTGCGGTTCTTC
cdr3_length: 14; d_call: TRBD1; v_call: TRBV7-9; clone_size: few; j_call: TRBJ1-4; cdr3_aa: CASSHGQGNEKLFF; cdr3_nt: TGTGCCAGCAGCCACGGACAGGGTAATGAAAAACTGTTTTTT
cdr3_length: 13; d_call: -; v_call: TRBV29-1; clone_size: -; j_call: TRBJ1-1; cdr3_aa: CSVEGPRSGWAFF; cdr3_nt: TGCAGCGTCGAGGGGCCCAGGTCAGGATGGGCTTTCTTT
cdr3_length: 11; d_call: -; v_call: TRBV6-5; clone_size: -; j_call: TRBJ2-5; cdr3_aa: CASSLSGTQYF; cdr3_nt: TGTGCCAGCAGTCTGTCGGGGACCCAGTACTTC
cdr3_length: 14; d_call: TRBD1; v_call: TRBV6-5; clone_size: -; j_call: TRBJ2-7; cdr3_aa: CASRADRGNYEQYF; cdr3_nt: TGTGCCAGCAGAGCTGACAGGGGTAACTACGAGCAGTACTTC
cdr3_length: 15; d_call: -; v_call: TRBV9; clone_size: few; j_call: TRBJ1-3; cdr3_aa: CASSVGEGIRNTIYF; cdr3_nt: TGTGCCAGCAGCGTAGGAGAGGGAATAAGAAACACCATATATTTT
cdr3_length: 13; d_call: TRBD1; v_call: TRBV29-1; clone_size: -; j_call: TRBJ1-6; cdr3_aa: CSVRTGDNSPLHF; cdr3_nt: TGCAGCGTTAGGACAGGGGATAATTCACCCCTCCACTTT
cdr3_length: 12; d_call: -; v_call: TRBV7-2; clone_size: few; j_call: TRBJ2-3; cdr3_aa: CASSLALDTQYF; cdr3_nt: TGTGCCAGCAGCTTAGCGCTGGATACGCAGTATTTT
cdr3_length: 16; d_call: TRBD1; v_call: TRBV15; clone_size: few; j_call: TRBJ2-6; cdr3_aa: CATSNRGRVGANVLTF; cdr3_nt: TGTGCCACCAGCAACAGGGGGCGAGTTGGGGCCAACGTCCTGACTTTC
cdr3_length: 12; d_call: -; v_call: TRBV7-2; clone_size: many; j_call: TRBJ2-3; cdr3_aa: CASRPAGDTQYF; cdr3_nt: TGTGCCAGCAGACCCGCGGGGGATACGCAGTATTTT
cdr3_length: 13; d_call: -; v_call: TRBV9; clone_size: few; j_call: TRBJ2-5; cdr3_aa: CASSIHNRETQYF; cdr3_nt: TGTGCCAGCAGCATACATAATAGGGAGACCCAGTACTTC
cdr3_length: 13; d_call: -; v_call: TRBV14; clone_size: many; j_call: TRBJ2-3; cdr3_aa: CASSQSFGDTQYF; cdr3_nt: TGTGCCAGCAGCCAATCGTTTGGCGATACGCAGTATTTT
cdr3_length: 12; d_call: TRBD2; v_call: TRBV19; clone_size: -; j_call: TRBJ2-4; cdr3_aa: CASEGGKNIQYF; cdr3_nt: TGTGCCAGTGAGGGAGGGAAAAACATTCAGTACTTC
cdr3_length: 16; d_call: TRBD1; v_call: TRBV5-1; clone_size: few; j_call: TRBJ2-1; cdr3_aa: CASSRDRVSPYNEQFF; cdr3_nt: TGCGCCAGCAGCAGAGACAGGGTATCCCCCTACAATGAGCAGTTCTTC
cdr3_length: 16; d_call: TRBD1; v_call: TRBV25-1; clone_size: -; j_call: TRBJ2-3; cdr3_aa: CASSEYRGQGQDTQYF; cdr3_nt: TGTGCCAGCAGTGAATACAGGGGACAGGGGCAAGATACGCAGTATTTT
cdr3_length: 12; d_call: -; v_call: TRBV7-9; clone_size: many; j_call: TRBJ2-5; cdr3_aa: CASSSHAETQYF; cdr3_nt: TGTGCCAGCAGCTCTCATGCGGAGACCCAGTACTTC
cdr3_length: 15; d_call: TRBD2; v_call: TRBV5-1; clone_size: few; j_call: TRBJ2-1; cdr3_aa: CASTTGTSGADEQFF; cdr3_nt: TGCGCCAGCACCACGGGGACTAGCGGGGCAGATGAGCAGTTCTTC
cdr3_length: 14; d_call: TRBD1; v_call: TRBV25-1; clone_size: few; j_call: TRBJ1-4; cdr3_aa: CASGWTGVREKLFF; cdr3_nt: TGTGCCAGTGGATGGACAGGGGTCAGGGAAAAACTGTTTTTT
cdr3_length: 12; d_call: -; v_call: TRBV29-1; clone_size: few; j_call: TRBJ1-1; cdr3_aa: CSVGQWGREAFF; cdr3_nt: TGCAGCGTCGGACAGTGGGGTCGTGAAGCTTTCTTT
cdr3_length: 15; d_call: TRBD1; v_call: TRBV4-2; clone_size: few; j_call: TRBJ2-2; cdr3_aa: CASSQGQGSTGELFF; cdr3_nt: TGTGCCAGCAGCCAGGGACAGGGTAGTACCGGGGAGCTGTTTTTT
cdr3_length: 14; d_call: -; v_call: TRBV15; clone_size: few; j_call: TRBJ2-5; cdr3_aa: CATSRDQGSETQYF; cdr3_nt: TGTGCCACCAGCAGAGATCAGGGATCAGAGACCCAGTACTTC
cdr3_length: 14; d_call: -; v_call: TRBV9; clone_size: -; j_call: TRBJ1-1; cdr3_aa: CASSARGENTEAFF; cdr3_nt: TGTGCCAGCAGCGCTCGGGGAGAAAACACTGAAGCTTTCTTT
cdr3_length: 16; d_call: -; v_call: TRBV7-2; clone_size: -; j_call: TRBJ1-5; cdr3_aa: CASSLVGGLSNQPQHF; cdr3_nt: TGTGCCAGCAGCTTAGTTGGGGGGCTGAGCAATCAGCCCCAGCATTTT
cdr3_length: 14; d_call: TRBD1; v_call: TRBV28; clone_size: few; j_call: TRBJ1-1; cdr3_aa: CASLDRSNGKPRVF; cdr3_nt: TGTGCCAGCCTGGACAGGTCGAACGGCAAACCGAGAGTATTT
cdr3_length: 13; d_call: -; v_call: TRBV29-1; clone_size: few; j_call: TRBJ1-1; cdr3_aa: CSANQGLNTEAFF; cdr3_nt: TGCAGCGCGAATCAGGGCTTGAACACTGAAGCTTTCTTT
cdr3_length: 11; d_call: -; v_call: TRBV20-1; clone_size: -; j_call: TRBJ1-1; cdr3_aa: CSARDGTEAFF; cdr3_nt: TGCAGTGCTAGAGATGGCACTGAAGCTTTCTTT
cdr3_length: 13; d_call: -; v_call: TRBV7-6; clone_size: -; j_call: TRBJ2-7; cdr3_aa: CASSPRQDGEQYF; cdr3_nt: TGTGCCAGCAGCCCCCGACAGGATGGGGAGCAGTACTTC
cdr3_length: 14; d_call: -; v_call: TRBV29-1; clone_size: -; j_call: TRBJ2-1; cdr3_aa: CSVEGSSSYNEQFF; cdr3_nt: TGCAGCGTTGAGGGCAGTAGCTCCTACAATGAGCAGTTCTTC
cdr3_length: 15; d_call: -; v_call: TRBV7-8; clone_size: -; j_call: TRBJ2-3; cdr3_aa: CASSPRGSPGDTQYF; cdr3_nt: TGTGCCAGCAGCCCGAGGGGGTCCCCCGGAGATACGCAGTATTTT
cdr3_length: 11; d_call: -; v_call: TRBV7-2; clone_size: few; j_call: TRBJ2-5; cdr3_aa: CASSLSETQYF; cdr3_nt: TGTGCCAGCAGCTTAAGCGAGACCCAGTACTTC
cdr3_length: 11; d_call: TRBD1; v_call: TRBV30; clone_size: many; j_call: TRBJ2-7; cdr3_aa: CAWSQGQGRYF; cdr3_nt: TGTGCCTGGAGTCAAGGACAGGGGCGGTACTTC